The present entry profiles one T cell receptor (beta chain) with its context. TCRdb keeps only in-frame clones here, not all; method: immunoSEQ multiplex PCR. The table lists fewer than 250,000 clones, roughly 80% of them singletons. CDR1 LGHDT and CDR2 YNNKEL come from the germline V gene (reference sequence). CDR3 length equals 16 residues. V gave up 0 bases and J gave up 7 bases; unmatched junction bases: 9. This specimen belongs to a study of blood T cell repertoires in COVID-19. The wider study: Samples of COVID-19 (acute and convalescent) were obtained from the United States, Italy and Spain.

This sequence originates from a woman of 80 years or more with acute or convalescent COVID-19. The sample consisted of peripheral blood. The gene calls are TRBV3-1 (or the pseudogene TRBV3-2) and TRBJ1-2; 9 positions match TRBD1. CDR3 sequence (DNA): TGTGCCAGCAGCCAAGATCGTCTTACAGGGGGCCTTGGCTACACCTTC. It is translated as CASSQDRLTGGLGYTF.